Listed below are T cell receptor beta chains from one sample, sequenced in a study of blood T cell repertoires in COVID-19. Assay: immunoSEQ multiplex PCR; the TCRdb copy retains only in-frame clones and omits some. Of about 440,000 clones detected, 88% appear once; the ten largest clones hold around an eighth. The sample consisted of peripheral blood. Receptors originate from a woman in her 50s with COVID-19, enrolled during active disease. The CDR3 runs from the conserved cysteine through the conserved F or W. Fields, in order: V gene, clone size, D gene, J gene, CDR3 protein, CDR3 DNA. A D gene is named only where the DNA matches it firmly. Clone size appears in some rows only: once, few, many, or a class for an expanded clone.

TRBV25-1	once	.	TRBJ1-4	CASSPRVLNEKLFF	TGTGCCAGCAGTCCCCGGGTCCTTAATGAAAAACTGTTTTTT
TRBV11-2	.	.	TRBJ2-7	CASSTTSTTYEQYF	TGTGCCAGCAGCACCACTAGCACCACCTACGAGCAGTACTTC
TRBV7-8	.	TRBD1	TRBJ1-1	CASSLEDRGTYEAFF	TGTGCCAGCAGCTTAGAGGACAGGGGGACTTATGAAGCTTTCTTT
TRBV7-2	.	TRBD1	TRBJ2-5	CASSTDRGQETQYF	TGTGCCAGCAGCACGGACAGGGGCCAAGAGACCCAGTACTTC
TRBV9	.	.	TRBJ1-1	CASSVGGSMNTEAFF	TGTGCCAGCAGCGTAGGAGGCAGCATGAACACTGAAGCTTTCTTT
TRBV5-6	.	.	TRBJ2-7	CASSLVGRGSGEQYF	TGTGCCAGCAGCTTGGTGGGGCGGGGAAGTGGCGAGCAGTACTTC
TRBV28	.	.	TRBJ2-6	CASSSGGIVYANVLTF	TGTGCCAGCAGTTCCGGGGGTATCGTTTATGCCAACGTCCTGACTTTC
TRBV9	.	TRBD1	TRBJ2-1	CASSAAGGSYNEQFF	TGTGCCAGCAGCGCCGCAGGGGGCTCCTACAATGAGCAGTTCTTC
TRBV5-1	.	.	TRBJ1-1	CASSLGSGAEAFF	TGCGCCAGCAGCTTGGGGTCGGGGGCTGAAGCTTTCTTT
TRBV19	.	TRBD1	TRBJ2-7	CASSIWTGLSYEQYF	TGTGCCAGTAGTATATGGACAGGGCTCTCCTACGAGCAGTACTTC
TRBV30	few	TRBD1	TRBJ1-1	CAWSGRGPPLNTEAFF	TGTGCCTGGAGTGGGAGGGGGCCCCCATTGAACACTGAAGCTTTCTTT
TRBV6-1	.	TRBD1	TRBJ1-3	CASSGGQGSSGNTIYF	TGTGCCAGCAGTGGGGGACAGGGCAGCTCTGGAAACACCATATATTTT
TRBV5-1	.	.	TRBJ2-4	CASSPGGGENIQYF	TGCGCCAGCAGCCCGGGTGGGGGCGAAAACATTCAGTACTTC
TRBV6-6	.	.	TRBJ1-2	CASSYPGTGEGYGYTF	TGTGCCAGCAGTTACCCGGGGACGGGGGAAGGATATGGCTACACCTTC
TRBV5-1	.	.	TRBJ1-2	CASSLNLQGRPGYTF	TGCGCCAGCAGCTTAAACCTACAGGGAAGACCTGGCTACACCTTC
TRBV19	.	.	TRBJ2-4	CASSISAKNIQYF	TGTGCCAGTAGTATCTCAGCCAAAAACATTCAGTACTTC
TRBV5-6	.	.	TRBJ1-1	CASSSGGASKFF	TGTGCCAGCAGCTCCGGAGGGGCCAGTAAGTTCTTT
TRBV5-4	.	TRBD1	TRBJ1-3	CASGDRGFSGNTIYF	TGTGCCAGCGGTGACAGGGGGTTCTCTGGAAACACCATATATTTT
TRBV29-1	.	TRBD1	TRBJ1-2	CSVAFTGGVNGYTF	TGCAGCGTTGCCTTTACAGGGGGAGTAAATGGCTACACCTTC
TRBV18	few	TRBD1	TRBJ2-7	CASSPWTGDDEQYF	TGTGCCAGCTCACCCTGGACAGGGGACGACGAGCAGTACTTC
TRBV18	.	.	TRBJ1-1	CASSQTQGSEAFF	TGTGCCAGCTCCCAAACTCAGGGCTCTGAAGCTTTCTTT
TRBV19	.	TRBD1	TRBJ1-4	CASRTGGGEKLFF	TGTGCCAGCCGGACAGGGGGCGGTGAAAAACTGTTTTTT
TRBV3-1/TRBV3-2	few	.	TRBJ1-1	CASSPQTKGGTEAFF	TGTGCCAGCAGCCCCCAAACAAAAGGGGGCACTGAAGCTTTCTTT
TRBV29-1	.	.	TRBJ1-1	CSAGQQNTEAFF	TGCAGCGCTGGACAGCAGAACACTGAAGCTTTCTTT
TRBV9	.	.	TRBJ1-2	CASSDSYGYTF	TGTGCCAGCAGCGACTCGTATGGCTACACCTTC
TRBV2	.	TRBD2	TRBJ2-1	CASMNSGGPYNEQFF	TGTGCCAGTATGAATAGCGGGGGCCCCTACAATGAGCAGTTCTTC
TRBV6-5	.	TRBD1	TRBJ1-6	CASQPAGTGNSPLHF	TGTGCCAGCCAACCGGCCGGGACAGGGAACTCACCCCTCCACTTT
TRBV15	.	.	TRBJ1-2	CATSRDRRGGYTF	TGTGCCACCAGCAGAGATAGAAGGGGTGGCTACACCTTC
TRBV6-4	.	.	TRBJ2-1	CASSDGRGLDEQFF	TGTGCCAGCAGTGACGGTAGGGGGTTGGATGAGCAGTTCTTC
TRBV5-1	.	.	TRBJ1-1	CASSLSQGNTEAFF	TGCGCCAGCAGCTTGTCACAGGGCAACACTGAAGCTTTCTTT
TRBV30	.	.	TRBJ2-7	CAWRVTGSYEQYF	TGTGCCTGGAGGGTGACAGGATCCTACGAGCAGTACTTC
TRBV6-1	.	TRBD1	TRBJ1-2	CASRSGTGDGYTF	TGTGCCAGCAGATCCGGGACAGGGGACGGCTACACCTTC
TRBV2	.	.	TRBJ2-7	CASSELLRQVGDYEQYF	TGTGCCAGCAGTGAATTGTTACGGCAGGTAGGGGATTACGAGCAGTACTTC
TRBV5-5	.	.	TRBJ1-4	CASSSSPGRANEKLFF	TGTGCCAGCAGCTCGTCCCCAGGGAGGGCTAATGAAAAACTGTTTTTT
TRBV24-1	.	TRBD2	TRBJ2-1	CATSDPTSGGYTYNEQFF	TGTGCCACCAGTGACCCGACTAGCGGGGGCTATACCTACAATGAGCAGTTCTTC
TRBV20-1	.	.	TRBJ1-1	CSAEQSTEAFF	TGCAGTGCAGAACAGTCCACTGAAGCTTTCTTT
TRBV14	.	.	TRBJ1-1	CASSHRVTTEAFF	TGTGCCAGCAGCCACAGGGTGACGACTGAAGCTTTCTTT
TRBV12-3/TRBV12-4	.	TRBD1	TRBJ1-2	CASSLGQGEGYTF	TGTGCCAGCAGTTTAGGACAGGGCGAAGGCTACACCTTC